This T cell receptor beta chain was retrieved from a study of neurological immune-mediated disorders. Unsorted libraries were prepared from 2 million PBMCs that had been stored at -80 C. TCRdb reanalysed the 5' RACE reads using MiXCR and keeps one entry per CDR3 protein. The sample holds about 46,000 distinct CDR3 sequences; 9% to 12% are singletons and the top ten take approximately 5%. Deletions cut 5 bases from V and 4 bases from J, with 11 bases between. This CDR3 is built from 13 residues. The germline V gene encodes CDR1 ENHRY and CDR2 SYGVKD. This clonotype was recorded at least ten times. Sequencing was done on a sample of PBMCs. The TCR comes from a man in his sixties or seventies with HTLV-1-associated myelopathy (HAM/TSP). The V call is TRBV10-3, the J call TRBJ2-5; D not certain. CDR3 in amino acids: CAISPDAGETQYF. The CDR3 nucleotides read TGTGCCATCAGTCCCGACGCAGGAGAGACCCAGTACTTC.